These 17 T cell receptor beta chains came from one sample sequenced in a study of regulatory T cells in long-lasting Graves disease. Relying on iRepertoire HTBI primers and Arm-PCR of CDR3 regions, the team built TCR beta libraries. TCRdb re-derived calls from the multiplex PCR reads in MiXCR, one entry per CDR3 protein. This table holds about 470,000 distinct CDR3 sequences, under 25% found once. Sample time point: persistent/refractory GD, antithyroid drugs over 5 years with positive TRAb. Extracted PBMC RNA gave rise to the TCR library. The sequencing here drew on peripheral blood mononuclear cells (PBMCs), taken when the disease was refractory, from a patient treated with antithyroid drugs. Receptor source: a female donor with Graves disease.

The chain links TRBV27 to TRBJ1-3; D remains ambiguous. The length of the CDR3 is 13 residues. Germline lookup yields CDR1 MNHEY and CDR2 SMNVEV (reference sequence). The ends were cut back, 3 bases at V and 2 bases at J, with 5 bases in the middle. The DNA for the CDR3 is TGTGCCAGCAGTTTCACAGCTGGAAACACCATATATTTT. This sequence encodes CASSFTAGNTIYF.

This clonotype was seen many times. The chain recombines TRBV11-2 with TRBJ1-5; TRBD1 might be the D (5 bases). The CDR3 is made up of 13 amino acids. The germline V gene encodes CDR1 SGHAT and CDR2 FQNNGV. Between the trimmed V and J ends, which lost 3 bases and 9 bases, there was a span of 12 bases. The CDR3 is CASSLEGLGPQHF. The DNA of the CDR3 is TGTGCCAGCAGCTTGGAGGGGTTAGGGCCCCAGCATTTT.

This clonotype was recorded a few times. The rearrangement joins TRBV29-1 to TRBJ2-5; TRBD1 matches at 7 bases. The CDR3 loop spans 13 amino acids. The germline V gene encodes CDR1 SQVTM and CDR2 ANQGSEA. With V trimmed by 5 bases and J by 5 bases, 8 bases remained unmatched. The CDR3 sequence: CSVFPTGEETQYF. The CDR3 coding sequence is TGCAGCGTTTTTCCTACAGGGGAGGAGACCCAGTACTTC.

This clonotype was recorded at least ten times. V usage is TRBV28 and J usage is TRBJ1-2; a weak D match, TRBD1 (6 bases). Germline V gives CDR1 MDHEN, CDR2 SYDVKM. Trimming removed 10 bases from V and 8 bases from J, with 29 bases in between. This CDR3 region has 16 residues. The CDR3 region is CATRQGGGSTVGGYTF. In DNA, the CDR3 is TGTGCCACCCGTCAAGGAGGGGGGAGTACTGTTGGGGGCTACACCTTC.

This clonotype came up a few times. The CDR3 sequence: CASSTQTNYEQYF. Here the CDR3 DNA reads TGTGCCAGCAGCACACAGACCAACTACGAGCAGTACTTC. V and J are TRBV7-9 and TRBJ2-7, with D uncertain. The CDR3 runs to 13 residues. V was shortened by 5 bases and J by 3 bases, with 11 bases between the two germline ends. Looked up from germline, CDR1 is SEHNR and CDR2 is FQNEAQ (reference sequence).

V is TRBV15 and J is TRBJ2-7, with TRBD1 matching over 7 bases. CDR1 is LNHNV and CDR2 is YYDKDF in the germline V gene (reference sequence). The trim removed 1 base at V and 2 bases at J, leaving 5 bases unmatched. The CDR3 consists of 15 residues. The DNA of the CDR3 is TGTGCCACCAGCAGAGCAGGGACAGAAACCTACGAGCAGTACTTC. This codes for CATSRAGTETYEQYF.

This clonotype appeared many times. Relative to the germline gene, one junction end is altered; a read error may explain this. The rearrangement joins TRBV27 to TRBJ1-5; 7 nucleotides align to TRBD1. Germline values: CDR1 MNHEY, CDR2 SMNVEV (reference sequence). The CDR3 has 14 amino acids. CDR3 loop: CASSQQGSSQPQHF. The CDR3 nucleotides read TGTGCCAGCAGTCAACAGGGGAGCAGTCAGCCCCAGCATTTT.

In this sample, this clonotype turned up many times. J is TRBJ1-5 and V is TRBV27; no clear D. CDR3 length: 12 residues. The V end was cut by 6 bases, the J end by 10 bases, with 13 bases between. Germline loops: CDR1 MNHEY, CDR2 SMNVEV (reference sequence). Written as DNA, the CDR3 is TGTGCCAGCAGGGGGTCGGGAGGACCCCAGCATTTT. This translates into CASRGSGGPQHF.

This clonotype was detected only a few times. CDR3 sequence (DNA): TGCAGTGCTCAGGACAGTCTCGGCTCACCCCTCCACTTT. As protein: CSAQDSLGSPLHF. V gene TRBV20-1 combines with J gene TRBJ1-6, with TRBD1 as a possible D gene (6 bases). There are 13 residues in the CDR3. Germline V gene lookup returns CDR1 DFQATT and CDR2 SNEGSKA (reference sequence). V was trimmed by 5 bases and J by 10 bases, leaving 15 bases between them.

V and J are TRBV25-1 and TRBJ1-1; 8 positions match TRBD1. The CDR3 consists of 15 residues. From germline, CDR1 is MGHDK and CDR2 SYGVNS. V lost 3 bases to trimming and J lost 1 base; unmatched junction nucleotides: 4. The CDR3: CASSDPGTGNTEAFF. The CDR3 coding sequence is TGTGCCAGCAGTGACCCCGGGACAGGGAACACTGAAGCTTTCTTT.

This clonotype has a count of ten or more. This chain links TRBV2 with TRBJ2-2; D gene uncertain. The germline gives CDR1 SNHLY, CDR2 FYNNEI. V lost 7 bases and J 0 bases, leaving 6 bases between the germline ends. The CDR3 spans 13 residues. The CDR3 coding sequence is TGTGCCAGCAAGTTACCGAACACCGGGGAGCTGTTTTTT. Translating gives CASKLPNTGELFF.

This clonotype has only a few counts. The chain uses TRBV7-2 and TRBJ2-3; 10 bases map to TRBD2. Germline-derived CDR1 and CDR2 are SGHTA and FQGNSA. The CDR3 totals 15 residues. Losses at the gene ends were 1 base for V and 5 bases for J; bases not matched to a gene: 3. CDR3 region: CASSLVWTSGDTQYF. In nucleotides, the CDR3 is TGTGCCAGCAGCTTAGTGTGGACTAGCGGAGATACGCAGTATTTT.

This clonotype came up many times. This chain uses TRBV28 with TRBJ2-7, with 9 bases aligning to TRBD1. The V segment lost 8 bases and the J segment 3 bases; nucleotides outside the gene matches: 8. The CDR3 is 14 residues long. Germline values: CDR1 MDHEN, CDR2 SYDVKM. CDR3 nucleotides: TGTGCCAGCGCCGACCCGGACAGGGGCTACGAGCAGTACTTC. Residues: CASADPDRGYEQYF.

This clonotype was detected a few times. This chain connects TRBV6-5 to TRBJ2-3; TRBD2 matches 11 bases. V was pared by 2 bases and J by 0 bases, with 4 bases of the junction left unmatched. Germline CDR1 is MNHEY and CDR2 is SVGAGI. The CDR3 has 17 amino acids. CDR3 bases: TGTGCCAGCAGTTACGGGGGACTAGCGGATAGCACAGATACGCAGTATTTT. The encoded protein is CASSYGGLADSTDTQYF.

This clonotype occurred many times. CDR3 protein: CASSLAVSSYEQYF. The CDR3 nucleotides read TGTGCCAGCAGTTTAGCGGTCAGCTCCTACGAGCAGTACTTC. J is TRBJ2-7 and V is TRBV28, with D unresolved. Germline V gene data show CDR1 as MDHEN and CDR2 as SYDVKM. This CDR3 has 14 amino acids. V lost 2 bases, J lost 0 bases, and 8 bases lay in between.

The chain joins TRBV29-1 to TRBJ2-1; perhaps TRBD2 as D (7 bases). Trimming stripped 6 bases from V and 7 bases from J, with 16 bases between. Germline V gene lookup returns CDR1 SQVTM and CDR2 ANQGSEA. The CDR3 has 13 amino acids. The CDR3 protein is CSVRGPNGNEQFF. The CDR3, as DNA: TGCAGCGTGCGGGGGCCTAACGGAAATGAGCAGTTCTTC.

This clonotype was seen a few times. The V gene is TRBV7-3, the J gene TRBJ2-2, with 8 bases lining up with TRBD1. Trimming cost V 0 bases and J 4 bases; bases outside gene matches: 1. CDR3 length: 15 residues. Per germline, CDR1 SGHTA and CDR2 FQGTGA. This CDR3 reads CASSLTGQATGELFF. CDR3 sequence (DNA): TGTGCCAGCAGCTTAACGGGACAGGCCACCGGGGAGCTGTTTTTT.